Listed below are T cell receptor beta chains from one sample, sequenced in a study of cytomegalovirus exposure and HLA in healthy donors. The protocol was immunoSEQ multiplex PCR, while the TCRdb copy is restricted to in-frame clones and leaves out a portion. This sample's table reports just over 80,000 clones. Sequenced input: PBMCs. Receptor source: a woman aged 25 to 39 in good health and CMV-seronegative. Each CDR3 is given with its conserved first and last residue. The order of the fields is V gene, D gene, J gene, CDR3 DNA, CDR3 protein. A D gene is named only where the DNA matches it firmly.

TRBV25-1	NA	TRBJ2-7	TGTGCCAGCAGCGGAATCGTCGGGAAAAGGCAATACGAGCAGTACTTC	CASSGIVGKRQYEQYF
TRBV11-2	TRBD1	TRBJ1-2	TGTGCCAGCAGCGGACAGGGGGCCTCCCAGCTTAACTATGGCTACACCTTC	CASSGQGASQLNYGYTF
TRBV9	TRBD1	TRBJ2-5	TGTGCCAGCAGCGTAGGTTGGACAGGGGTTCGAGAGACCCAGTACTTC	CASSVGWTGVRETQYF
TRBV29-1	NA	TRBJ2-7	TGCAGCGGCGGGAAAGGGGGCGGCGAGCAGTACTTC	CSGGKGGGEQYF
TRBV28	NA	TRBJ1-2	TGTGCCAGCAGTTTAGCGGGGGTGGATGGCTACACCTTC	CASSLAGVDGYTF
TRBV30	NA	TRBJ1-2	TGTGCCTGGAGTGAGGGGTACGCGGGAGGCTACACCTTC	CAWSEGYAGGYTF
TRBV30	TRBD1	TRBJ1-2	TGTGCCTGGACGGCCTACAGGGGGCCGGAGGGCTACACCTTC	CAWTAYRGPEGYTF
TRBV30	NA	TRBJ2-7	TGTGCCTGGAGTCGACAGGTAACCGAGCAGTACTTC	CAWSRQVTEQYF
TRBV5-1	NA	TRBJ2-5	TGCGCCAGCAGCTTCGGCCGGGGCCAAGAGACCCAGTACTTC	CASSFGRGQETQYF
TRBV2	TRBD2	TRBJ2-3	TGTGCCAGCAGAGGGACTAGCGGGAAGGACACAGATACGCAGTATTTT	CASRGTSGKDTDTQYF
TRBV5-1	TRBD1	TRBJ2-7	TGCGCCAGCAGCACCGGGACAGGGGCCTACGAGCAGTACTTC	CASSTGTGAYEQYF
TRBV19	NA	TRBJ1-2	TGTGCCAGTAGTACCTACCTTCTAGATCCTATTGGCTACACCTTC	CASSTYLLDPIGYTF
TRBV30	NA	TRBJ2-1	TGTGCCTGGAGTGCTACCGGGACCTACAATGAGCAGTTCTTC	CAWSATGTYNEQFF
TRBV19	NA	TRBJ2-4	TGTGCCAGTAGTCCCACCGGGGGAACCAAAAACATTCAGTACTTC	CASSPTGGTKNIQYF
TRBV7-9	TRBD1	TRBJ2-7	TGTGCCAGCAGCTCCGGGACAGGGGGCTACGAGCAGTACTTC	CASSSGTGGYEQYF
TRBV18	NA	TRBJ1-6	TGTGCCAGCTCACCCGTGACAGATTCACCCCTCCACTTT	CASSPVTDSPLHF
TRBV30	TRBD2	TRBJ2-1	TGTGCCTGGAGTGGAGGGACTAGCGGGAGTGAATCCTACAATGAGCAGTTCTTC	CAWSGGTSGSESYNEQFF
TRBV5-6	TRBD1	TRBJ2-5	TGTGCCAGCAGCCTAGGACAGGGGGCGATCCCAGAGACCCAGTACTTC	CASSLGQGAIPETQYF
TRBV6-5	NA	TRBJ1-1	TGTGCCAGCAGTTACTCGCGGGAGCACACTGAAGCTTTCTTT	CASSYSREHTEAFF
TRBV30	TRBD2	TRBJ2-5	TGTGCCTGGAGTGTAACTAGCGGGAAGGTGGGGGGGACCCAGTACTTC	CAWSVTSGKVGGTQYF
TRBV6-5	NA	TRBJ2-5	TGTGCCAGCGGCCTAGGGGGTGGGGAGACCCAGTACTTC	CASGLGGGETQYF
TRBV2	TRBD1	TRBJ1-5	TGTGCCAGCAGCGGTGGGGACAGGGGCACCTCGTGGGTTAATCAGCCCCAGCATTTT	CASSGGDRGTSWVNQPQHF
TRBV5-1	NA	TRBJ2-2	TGCGCCAGCAGCTCTCAGGACACCGACACCGGGGAGCTGTTTTTT	CASSSQDTDTGELFF
TRBV19	NA	TRBJ1-5	TGTGCCAGTAGTCTGCAGGGCATCGGCAATCAGCCCCAGCATTTT	CASSLQGIGNQPQHF
TRBV18	NA	TRBJ2-7	TGTGCCAGCTCACCACGAGCGGGACAGGACTACGAGCAGTACTTC	CASSPRAGQDYEQYF
TRBV4-1	TRBD1	TRBJ1-5	TGCGCCAGCAGCCAAGGCGGGGGACAGGGGGCTAATCAGCCCCAGCATTTT	CASSQGGGQGANQPQHF
TRBV5-4	NA	TRBJ1-1	TGTGCCAGCAGCCCTTACCGGGGGACTGAAGCTTTCTTT	CASSPYRGTEAFF
TRBV6-6	TRBD1	TRBJ2-2	TGTGCCAGCACCCTGGACAGGTTGAACACCGGGGAGCTGTTTTTT	CASTLDRLNTGELFF
TRBV29-1	TRBD1	TRBJ1-2	TGCAGCGTGACGGGACAGGGGTTCGACGGCTACACCTTC	CSVTGQGFDGYTF
TRBV6-1	NA	TRBJ2-3	TGTGCCAGCAGTGAATCCCGGGGGAGCACAGATACGCAGTATTTT	CASSESRGSTDTQYF
TRBV19	NA	TRBJ1-1	TGTGCCAGTAGTCCCCTTGCAGGCATGAACACTGAAGCTTTCTTT	CASSPLAGMNTEAFF
TRBV30	TRBD1	TRBJ2-3	TGTGCCTGGAGTGGACGGGGACAGGGAACAGATACGCAGTATTTT	CAWSGRGQGTDTQYF
TRBV6-1	NA	TRBJ2-3	TGTGCCAGCAGTGAGGAAGGGGGATGGGCAGATACGCAGTATTTT	CASSEEGGWADTQYF
TRBV6-1	NA	TRBJ2-2	TGTGCCAGCAGTGGTGCAGGGCGCAACACCGGGGAGCTGTTTTTT	CASSGAGRNTGELFF
TRBV7-9	TRBD1	TRBJ1-1	TGTGCCAGCAGCTTTGAGACAGGGACTGAAGCTTTCTTT	CASSFETGTEAFF
TRBV29-1	TRBD1	TRBJ1-2	TGCAGCGCCACTACAGGGGACTATGGCTACACCTTC	CSATTGDYGYTF
TRBV29-1	NA	TRBJ1-1	TGCAGCGTTGACAACCAGGGCACTGAAGCTTTCTTT	CSVDNQGTEAFF
TRBV7-2	NA	TRBJ1-1	TGTGCCAGCAGCTTAGGGGGTAGGAGGGCTGAAGCTTTCTTT	CASSLGGRRAEAFF
TRBV18	TRBD1	TRBJ2-7	TGTGCCAGCTCACCGGACAGGGGTGAACCCTTAGCCTTC	CASSPDRGEPLAF
TRBV7-9	TRBD2	TRBJ2-2	TGTGCCAGCAGCTTAGAAGAAGGACTAGCGGACACCGGGGAGCTGTTTTTT	CASSLEEGLADTGELFF
TRBV20-1	NA	TRBJ2-3	TGCAGTGCTTTGGGCCCGGATACGCAGTATTTT	CSALGPDTQYF
TRBV5-1	NA	TRBJ1-1	TGCGCCAGCAGCTTATTCGGGGTCACAAGCGAGGCTTTCTTT	CASSLFGVTSEAFF
TRBV2	NA	TRBJ1-5	TGTGCCAGCAGCCCCACAGGGTTCAATCAGCCCCAGCATTTT	CASSPTGFNQPQHF
TRBV19	NA	TRBJ1-1	TGTGCCAGTAGTATTTTCGGGGATACTGAAGCTTTCTTT	CASSIFGDTEAFF
TRBV5-1	NA	TRBJ1-1	TGCGCCAGCAGCTTGCAAGGGTTCGGGATTGAAGCTTTCTTT	CASSLQGFGIEAFF
TRBV19	TRBD1	TRBJ1-1	TGTGCCAGTAGTAGGGACAGGGGAGATACTGAAGCTTTCTTT	CASSRDRGDTEAFF
TRBV30	NA	TRBJ1-1	TGTGCCTGGAGTTTCCAGGGGAACACTGAAGCTTTCTTT	CAWSFQGNTEAFF
TRBV15	NA	TRBJ2-5	TGTGCCACCAGCAGAGATAGCAAGGGGGGGGAGACCCAGTACTTC	CATSRDSKGGETQYF
TRBV5-1	TRBD1	TRBJ1-1	TGCGCCAGCAGCTTACTACAGGGGGCGATACCCGAAGCTTTCTTT	CASSLLQGAIPEAFF